Listed here are 17 T cell receptor beta chains from one sample, sequenced in a study of T cell responses to AZD1222 COVID-19 vaccine. Libraries were prepared by immunoSEQ multiplex PCR; TCRdb keeps only in-frame clonotypes and omits some of them. Seen here are about 55,000 clones, about 88% observed once, and the top ten hold 20% to 30%. The specimen was peripheral blood, collected on day 0 of AZD1222 vaccination. The receptors stem from an adult in good health.

The J gene is TRBJ2-7, the V gene TRBV19; D is ambiguous. The CDR3 is 14 amino acids. V lost 4 bases and J lost 2, with 12 bases in between. Germline CDR1 reads LNHDA; CDR2 reads SQIVND (reference sequence). CDR3 bases: TGTGCCAGTAGTAGCCGCCACGGAACCTACGAGCAGTACTTC. This translates into CASSSRHGTYEQYF.

J is TRBJ2-7 and V is TRBV5-1; 7 nucleotides line up with TRBD2. CDR1 and CDR2 (germline): SGHRS, YFSETQ. This CDR3 is 16 amino acids long. V was clipped by 0 bases and J by 4 bases; unmatched bases: 10. This CDR3 reads CASSLAQRDTGYEQYF. In DNA, the CDR3 is TGCGCCAGCAGCTTGGCCCAGCGGGATACCGGGTACGAGCAGTACTTC.

This clone was seen just once. The chain recombines TRBV11-2 with TRBJ2-1; D is perhaps TRBD2 (5 bases). CDR3 size: 15 residues. V lost 3 bases, J lost 6 bases, and 15 bases lay in between. The V gene's germline CDR1 is SGHAT and CDR2 FQNNGV. This CDR3 reads CASSLAGSRFNEQFF. CDR3 sequence (DNA): TGTGCCAGCAGCTTGGCGGGTAGCCGGTTCAATGAGCAGTTCTTC.

The rearrangement joins TRBV11-2 to TRBJ2-1, with D tentatively TRBD2 (6 bases). The CDR3 consists of 15 residues. Germline CDR1 is SGHAT and CDR2 is FQNNGV. The V end lost 5 bases, the J end lost 0 bases, and 11 bases lay between the germline ends. CDR3 loop: CASSPHSGSYNEQFF. The CDR3 nucleotides are TGTGCCAGCAGCCCCCATAGCGGCTCCTACAATGAGCAGTTCTTC.

The CDR3 is CAWSVSVSNQPQHF. In DNA form, the CDR3 reads TGTGCCTGGAGTGTATCTGTTAGCAATCAGCCCCAGCATTTT. The J gene is TRBJ1-5, the V gene TRBV30; D ambiguous. Germline assignment: CDR1 GTSNPN and CDR2 SVGIG (reference sequence). Trimming took off 0 bases at V and 0 bases at J, with 6 bases between the two ends. The CDR3 is 14 residues long.

The chain carries TRBV11-3 and TRBJ2-7, with 9 bases aligning to TRBD1. CDR3 length: 16 amino acids. V lost 2 bases and J lost 5; bases outside the gene matches: 10. Germline V gene lookup returns CDR1 SGHNT and CDR2 YENEEA. Written as DNA, the CDR3 is TGTGCCAGCAGCTTACCCACAGGGACAGGGCGCCACGAGCAGTACTTC. Translation gives CASSLPTGTGRHEQYF. Looking up the rest from reference TRBV11-3 and TRBJ2-7 gives the full variable domain: EAGVVQSPRYKIIEKKQPVAFWCNPISGHNTLYWYLQNLGQGPELLIRYENEEAVDDSQLPKDRFSAERLKGVDSTLKIQPAELGDSAVYLCASSLPTGTGRHEQYFGPGTRLTVT.

The rearrangement joins TRBV5-1 to TRBJ1-1; maybe TRBD1 (5 bases). The germline CDR1 and CDR2 sequences are SGHRS and YFSETQ. V lost 4 bases, J lost 4 bases, and 14 bases lay in between. This CDR3 has 14 residues. This CDR3 is CASSGAWGSTEAFF. The DNA of the CDR3 is TGCGCCAGCAGCGGGGCATGGGGAAGCACTGAAGCTTTCTTT.

V and J are TRBV19 and TRBJ1-2; TRBD1 aligns across 7 bases. This CDR3 has 15 amino acids. Germline CDR1 reads LNHDA; CDR2 reads SQIVND (reference sequence). The V segment lost 4 bases and the J segment 8 bases; nucleotides outside the gene matches: 13. CDR3 bases: TGTGCCAGTAGTAGTCGGGACAGCTGGTCGGGCGGCTACACCTTC. Translation gives CASSSRDSWSGGYTF.

The rearrangement links TRBV6-4 to TRBJ2-3; D remains unclear. CDR3 length: 14 residues. The germline gives CDR1 MRHNA, CDR2 SNTAGT. V was shortened by 5 bases and J by 1 base, with 10 bases between the two germline ends. CDR3 DNA sequence: TGTGCCAGCAGTATTAGCTGGGGCACAGATACGCAGTATTTT. This codes for CASSISWGTDTQYF.

V is TRBV7-2 and J is TRBJ1-1, with D perhaps TRBD1 (6 bases). CDR1 and CDR2 (germline): SGHTA, FQGNSA. The ends were cut back, 1 base at V and 7 bases at J, with 19 bases in the middle. This CDR3 is built from 16 residues. The CDR3 reads CASSLEGGDLVGEAFF. Written as DNA, the CDR3 is TGTGCCAGCAGCTTAGAGGGGGGGGACTTAGTAGGTGAAGCTTTCTTT.

This sequence joins TRBV7-2 and TRBJ2-2; unclear D gene. V lost 7 bases, J lost 4 bases, and 13 bases lay in between. The CDR3 has 14 amino acids. Germline V CDR1 and CDR2: SGHTA, FQGNSA. The CDR3, as DNA: TGTGCCAGCACCCTGGAGTATTCCACCGGGGAGCTGTTTTTT. Protein sequence: CASTLEYSTGELFF.

The J gene is TRBJ1-2, the V gene TRBV28; D gene uncertain. Germline CDR1 is MDHEN and CDR2 is SYDVKM. V was trimmed by 2 bases and J by 4 bases, leaving 5 bases between them. This CDR3 has 12 residues. The CDR3 DNA sequence: TGTGCCAGCAGTTTAACGGGCTATGGCTACACCTTC. Protein sequence: CASSLTGYGYTF.

The V and J genes are TRBV18 and TRBJ1-5, with a possible D match to TRBD1 (5 bases). V was pared by 4 bases and J by 4 bases, with 11 bases between. The length of the CDR3 is 14 residues. Germline-derived CDR1 and CDR2 are KGHSH and LQKENI. The CDR3 nucleotides read TGTGCCAGCTCACTGGGGGGGTCTAATCAGCCCCAGCATTTT. Its protein is CASSLGGSNQPQHF.

The chain carries TRBV14 and TRBJ1-5, with TRBD1 as a possible D gene (6 bases). The CDR3 is 13 amino acids. Per the germline V gene, CDR1 is SGHDN and CDR2 is FVKESK. The germline V and J ends were trimmed by 1 base and 10 bases, with 11 bases remaining between them. The DNA for the CDR3 is TGTGCCAGCAGCCAAGCACAGGGAGCACCCCAGCATTTT. This encodes CASSQAQGAPQHF.

The sample holds a few counts of this clone. V and J are TRBV30 and TRBJ2-1, with TRBD2 matching over 8 bases. CDR3 length: 16 residues. The V gene's germline CDR1 is GTSNPN and CDR2 SVGIG (reference sequence). Trimming at V came to 4 bases and at J to 1 base, leaving 9 bases not matched to a gene. CDR3 sequence: CAWTERESLSYNEQFF. CDR3 nucleotides: TGTGCCTGGACAGAGCGGGAGTCGTTGTCCTACAATGAGCAGTTCTTC.

The J gene is TRBJ1-1, the V gene TRBV27; D call uncertain. CDR3 length equals 15 residues. The V end lost 0 bases, the J end lost 0 bases, and 8 bases lay between the germline ends. CDR1 and CDR2 from the germline V gene are MNHEY and SMNVEV (reference sequence). The CDR3: CASSLSFSLNTEAFF. The CDR3 nucleotides read TGTGCCAGCAGTTTATCGTTCAGCCTGAACACTGAAGCTTTCTTT.

The chain links TRBV4-1 to TRBJ1-5; D is unclear. Germline values: CDR1 MGHRA, CDR2 YSYEKL. Trimming took off 3 bases at V and 3 bases at J, with 6 bases between the two ends. The CDR3 loop spans 13 amino acids. CDR3: CASSHPYNQPQHF. In DNA, the CDR3 is TGCGCCAGCAGCCACCCATACAATCAGCCCCAGCATTTT.